The clone carrying this TCR beta chain occurred many times. The antigen is unknown. The ends lost 5 bases at V and 4 bases at J; junction bases unmatched: 4. The length of the CDR3 is 14 residues. CDR1 and CDR2 (germline): MGHRA, YSYEKL. The data were obtained in a study of CD8 T cells in ankylosing spondylitis. Quantitative 5'-RACE with molecular barcodes produced the TCR beta libraries. Via MiXCR, TCRdb re-called the 5' RACE reads, giving one row per CDR3 protein. The repertoire has 200,000 or so distinct CDR3 sequences, under 30% of them found once; the top ten carry more than 6.5%. Overall study findings and caveats: Reportedly, significant enrichment of disease-linked clones occurred in matched ankylosing spondylitis synovial fluid. Previously reported in reactive arthritis synovial fluid and blood were some of the motif variants.

Sequenced material: blood, either unsorted or a sorted T cell fraction (not recorded which). The rearrangement links TRBV4-1 to TRBJ1-2; 10 bases line up with TRBD1. The sequence was obtained from a male donor with ankylosing spondylitis or in good health (not recorded which). The CDR3 region has the DNA TGCGCCAGCAGCGCCCGGGACAGGGGCTATGGCTACACCTTC. This codes for CASSARDRGYGYTF.